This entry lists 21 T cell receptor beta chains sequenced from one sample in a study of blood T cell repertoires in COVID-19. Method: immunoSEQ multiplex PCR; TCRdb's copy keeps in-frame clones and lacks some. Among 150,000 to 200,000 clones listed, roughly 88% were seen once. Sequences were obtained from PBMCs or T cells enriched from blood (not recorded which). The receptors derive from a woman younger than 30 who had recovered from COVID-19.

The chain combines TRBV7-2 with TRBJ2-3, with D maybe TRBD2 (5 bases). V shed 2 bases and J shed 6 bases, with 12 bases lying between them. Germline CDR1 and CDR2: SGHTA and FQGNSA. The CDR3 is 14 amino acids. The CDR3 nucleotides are TGTGCCAGCAGCTTATGGAAGGAGGAGGATACGCAGTATTTT. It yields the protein CASSLWKEEDTQYF.

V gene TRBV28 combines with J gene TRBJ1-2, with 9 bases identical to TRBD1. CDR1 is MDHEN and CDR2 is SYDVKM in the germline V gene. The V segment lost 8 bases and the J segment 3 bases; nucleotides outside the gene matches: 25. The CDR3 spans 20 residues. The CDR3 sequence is CASERDRVRMALLGHYGYTF. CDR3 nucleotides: TGTGCCAGCGAACGGGACAGGGTTAGGATGGCGCTATTGGGGCACTATGGCTACACCTTC.

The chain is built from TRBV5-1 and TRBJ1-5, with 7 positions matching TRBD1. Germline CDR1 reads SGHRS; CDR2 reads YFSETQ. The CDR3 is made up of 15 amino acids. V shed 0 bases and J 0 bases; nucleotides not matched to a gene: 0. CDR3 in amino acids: CASSLAGGSNQPQHF. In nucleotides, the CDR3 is TGCGCCAGCAGCTTGGCAGGGGGTAGCAATCAGCCCCAGCATTTT.

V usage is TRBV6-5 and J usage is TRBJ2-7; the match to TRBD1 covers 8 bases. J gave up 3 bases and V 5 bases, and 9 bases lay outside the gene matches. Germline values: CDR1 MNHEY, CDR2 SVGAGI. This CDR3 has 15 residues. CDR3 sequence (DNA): TGTGCCAGCAGTCCGGGACAGGACATAGTCTACGAGCAGTACTTC. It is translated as CASSPGQDIVYEQYF.

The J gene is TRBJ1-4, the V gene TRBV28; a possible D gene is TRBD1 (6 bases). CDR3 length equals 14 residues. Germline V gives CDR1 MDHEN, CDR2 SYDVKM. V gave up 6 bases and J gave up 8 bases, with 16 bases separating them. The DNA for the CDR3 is TGTGCCAGCAGCCGCGGACAGAGGGGGGAAAAACTGTTTTTT. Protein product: CASSRGQRGEKLFF.

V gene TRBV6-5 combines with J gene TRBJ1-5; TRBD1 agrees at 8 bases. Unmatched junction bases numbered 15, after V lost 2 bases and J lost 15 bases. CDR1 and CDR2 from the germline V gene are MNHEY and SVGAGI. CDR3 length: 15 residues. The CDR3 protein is CASSYPSRDRFKGHF. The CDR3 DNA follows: TGTGCCAGCAGTTACCCGTCCCGGGACAGGTTTAAGGGGCATTTT.

The CDR3 spells CASSHTKDLAFF. The CDR3, as DNA: TGTGCCAGCAGCCACACCAAGGACTTAGCTTTCTTT. The chain recombines TRBV7-9 with TRBJ1-1, with D unclear. Germline CDR1 SEHNR, CDR2 FQNEAQ (reference sequence). The length of the CDR3 is 12 residues. Trimming shortened V by 5 bases and J by 10 bases, and 14 bases separated the two germline ends.

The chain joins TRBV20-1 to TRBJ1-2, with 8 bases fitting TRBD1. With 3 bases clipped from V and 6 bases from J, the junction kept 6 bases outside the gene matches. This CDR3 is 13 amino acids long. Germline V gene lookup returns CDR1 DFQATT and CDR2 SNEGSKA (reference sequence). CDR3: CSASRDRIDGYTF. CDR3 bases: TGCAGTGCTAGTCGGGACAGGATCGATGGCTACACCTTC.

The DNA for the CDR3 is TGTGCCAGCAGCCCTAGGACAGGCCCTGGCACAGATACGCAGTATTTT. Amino acid sequence: CASSPRTGPGTDTQYF. The genes are TRBV11-3 and TRBJ2-3, with 7 bases lining up with TRBD1. CDR1 SGHNT and CDR2 YENEEA come from the germline V gene. V gave up 5 bases and J gave up 1 base; unmatched junction bases: 9. This CDR3 is built from 16 residues.

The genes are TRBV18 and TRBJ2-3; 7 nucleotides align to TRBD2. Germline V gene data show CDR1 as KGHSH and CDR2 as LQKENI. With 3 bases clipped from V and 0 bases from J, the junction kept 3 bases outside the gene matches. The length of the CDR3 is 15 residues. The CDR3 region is CASSPGLGSTDTQYF. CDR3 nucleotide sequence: TGTGCCAGCTCACCCGGACTAGGGAGCACAGATACGCAGTATTTT.

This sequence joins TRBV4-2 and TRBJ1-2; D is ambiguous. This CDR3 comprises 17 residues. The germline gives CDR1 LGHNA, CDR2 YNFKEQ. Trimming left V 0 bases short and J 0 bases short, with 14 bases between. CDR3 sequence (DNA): TGTGCCAGCAGCCAAGATAGTGCGGCCACAACTAACTATGGCTACACCTTC. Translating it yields CASSQDSAATTNYGYTF.

The CDR3 protein is CSATVQETQYF. The CDR3 DNA reads as TGCAGTGCTACAGTACAAGAGACCCAGTACTTC. V is TRBV20-1 and J is TRBJ2-5, with unresolved D. Trimming took 4 bases from V and 2 from J, leaving 5 bases between them. The CDR3 totals 11 residues. Germline CDR1 and CDR2: DFQATT and SNEGSKA (reference sequence).

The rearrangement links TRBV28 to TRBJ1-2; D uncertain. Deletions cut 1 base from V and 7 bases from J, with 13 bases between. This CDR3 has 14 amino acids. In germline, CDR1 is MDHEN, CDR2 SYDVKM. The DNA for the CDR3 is TGTGCCAGCAGTTTATTTTCCTATGAGTCTGGCTACACCTTC. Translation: CASSLFSYESGYTF.

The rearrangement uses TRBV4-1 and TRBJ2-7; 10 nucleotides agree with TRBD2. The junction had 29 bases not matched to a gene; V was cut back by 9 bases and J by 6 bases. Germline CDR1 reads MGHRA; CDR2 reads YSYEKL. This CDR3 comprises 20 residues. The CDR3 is CARRGLSGRAYDRPALEQYF. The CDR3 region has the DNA TGCGCCAGGCGGGGTTTAAGCGGGAGGGCTTATGACCGGCCCGCACTCGAGCAGTACTTC.

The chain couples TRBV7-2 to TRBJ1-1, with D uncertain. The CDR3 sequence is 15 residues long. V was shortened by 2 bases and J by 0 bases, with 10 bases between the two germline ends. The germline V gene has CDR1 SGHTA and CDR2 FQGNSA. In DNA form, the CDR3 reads TGTGCCAGCAGCTTATATCCCGGGATGAACACTGAAGCTTTCTTT. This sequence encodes CASSLYPGMNTEAFF.

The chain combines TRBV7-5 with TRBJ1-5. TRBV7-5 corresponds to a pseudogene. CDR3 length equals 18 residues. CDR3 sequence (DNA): TGTGCCAGAAGGACTCGGGGGGGTGGACGGTACTTCAATCAGCCCCAGCATTTT. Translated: CARRTRGGGRYFNQPQHF.

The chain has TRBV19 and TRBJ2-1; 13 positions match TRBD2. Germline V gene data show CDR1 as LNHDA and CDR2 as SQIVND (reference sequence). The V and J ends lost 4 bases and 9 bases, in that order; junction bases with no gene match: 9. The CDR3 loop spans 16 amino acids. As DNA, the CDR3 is TGTGCCAGTAGTACGGCAGGACTAGCGGGGGCCCTTGAGCAGTTCTTC. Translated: CASSTAGLAGALEQFF. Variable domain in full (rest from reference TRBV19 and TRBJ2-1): DGGITQSPKYLFRKEGQNVTLSCEQNLNHDAMYWYRQDPGQGLRLIYYSQIVNDFQKGDIAEGYSVSREKKESFPLTVTSAQKNPTAFYLCASSTAGLAGALEQFFGPGTRLTVL.

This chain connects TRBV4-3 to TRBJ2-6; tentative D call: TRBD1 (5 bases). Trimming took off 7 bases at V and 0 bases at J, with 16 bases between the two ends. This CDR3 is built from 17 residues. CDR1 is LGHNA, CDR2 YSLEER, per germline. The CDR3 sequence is CASKGAVGPSGANVLTF. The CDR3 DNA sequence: TGCGCCAGCAAAGGGGCCGTGGGTCCCTCTGGGGCCAACGTCCTGACTTTC.

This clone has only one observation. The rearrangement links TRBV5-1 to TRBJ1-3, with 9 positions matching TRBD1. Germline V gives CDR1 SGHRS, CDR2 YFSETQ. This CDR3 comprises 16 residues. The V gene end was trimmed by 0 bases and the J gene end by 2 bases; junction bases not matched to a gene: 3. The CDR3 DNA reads TGCGCCAGCAGCTTGGGACAGGGGGTCACTGGAAACACCATATATTTT. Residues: CASSLGQGVTGNTIYF.

CDR3 DNA sequence: TGTGCCAGCAGCTTAGGGCTGGGACAGGGGGCGCGGGGCTACACCTTC. It translates to CASSLGLGQGARGYTF. This sequence joins TRBV7-2 and TRBJ1-2; 12 positions match TRBD1. The CDR3 length is 16 residues. With 1 base clipped from V and 8 bases from J, the junction kept 8 bases outside the gene matches. Germline V gene lookup returns CDR1 SGHTA and CDR2 FQGNSA.

CDR3 region: CASSWAGVSYEQYF. Written as DNA, the CDR3 is TGTGCCAGCAGTTGGGCGGGAGTCTCCTACGAGCAGTACTTC. The chain combines TRBV27 with TRBJ2-7; 7 bases align to TRBD2. The V gene's germline CDR1 is MNHEY and CDR2 SMNVEV (reference sequence). The ends lost 4 bases at V and 0 bases at J; junction bases unmatched: 3. The CDR3 extends over 14 amino acids.